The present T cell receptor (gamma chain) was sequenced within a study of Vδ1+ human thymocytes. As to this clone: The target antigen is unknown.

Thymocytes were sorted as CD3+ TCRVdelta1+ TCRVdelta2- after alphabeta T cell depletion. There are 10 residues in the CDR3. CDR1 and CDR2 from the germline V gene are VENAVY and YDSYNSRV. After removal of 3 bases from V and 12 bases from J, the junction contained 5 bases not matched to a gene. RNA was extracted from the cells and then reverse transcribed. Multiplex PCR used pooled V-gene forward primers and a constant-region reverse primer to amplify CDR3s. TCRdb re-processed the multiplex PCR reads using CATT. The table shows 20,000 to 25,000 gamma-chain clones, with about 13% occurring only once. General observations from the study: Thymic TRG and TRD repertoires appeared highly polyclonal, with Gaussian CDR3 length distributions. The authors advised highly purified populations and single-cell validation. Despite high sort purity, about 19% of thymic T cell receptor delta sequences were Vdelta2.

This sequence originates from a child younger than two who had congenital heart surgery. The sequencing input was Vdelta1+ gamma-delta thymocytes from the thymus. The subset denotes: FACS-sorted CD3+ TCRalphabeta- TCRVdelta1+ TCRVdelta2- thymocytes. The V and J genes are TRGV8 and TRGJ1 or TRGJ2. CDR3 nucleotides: TGTGCCACCTGGGATCGGAGGAAACTCTTT. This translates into CATWDRRKLF.